Each of the 32 T cell receptor beta chains below was sequenced from the same sample in a study of Ad26.COV2.S vaccination and SARS-CoV-2 variants. TCRdb's copy holds only in-frame clones and misses some; the assay was immunoSEQ multiplex PCR. The sample has fewer than 500,000 clones; around 91% are singletons. Treatment reported: 15 to 20 received Ad26.COV2.S at low or high dose, single or two shots; about 5 received placebo; per-sample allocation not given. Sampling occurred on day 63 after the first vaccine or placebo injection. The material sequenced was peripheral blood, taken in a trial of Ad26.COV2.S vaccine versus placebo. The receptors come from a person aged 18 to 65 who received the Ad26.COV2.S COVID-19 vaccine or a placebo.

This sequence joins TRBV28 and TRBJ2-1, with D possibly TRBD1 on 6 matching bases. The CDR3 is 15 amino acids. Germline-derived CDR1 and CDR2 are MDHEN and SYDVKM. Trimming took 5 bases from V and 4 from J, leaving 15 bases between them. As DNA, the CDR3 is TGTGCCAGCAGTATGATCGGGACACTTTACAATGAGCAGTTCTTC. It specifies CASSMIGTLYNEQFF.

J is TRBJ2-3 and V is TRBV19, with D maybe TRBD2 (6 bases). The V end was cut by 3 bases, the J end by 4 bases, with 17 bases between. This CDR3 has 16 residues. Germline V gene data show CDR1 as LNHDA and CDR2 as SQIVND (reference sequence). The CDR3 loop reads CASSMSTTSRADTQYF. CDR3 in DNA: TGTGCCAGTAGTATGAGTACGACTAGTCGCGCAGATACGCAGTATTTT.

The chain employs TRBV4-1 and TRBJ1-2, with D uncertain. Trimming cost V 1 base and J 6 bases, with 18 bases left between them. The CDR3 is made up of 16 amino acids. In germline, CDR1 is MGHRA, CDR2 YSYEKL. The CDR3 sequence: CASSQVRGWTSDGYTF. CDR3 coding DNA: TGCGCCAGCAGCCAAGTTCGGGGTTGGACCTCAGATGGCTACACCTTC.

V usage is TRBV5-6 and J usage is TRBJ2-7; 7 bases fit TRBD2. The CDR3 covers 14 residues. Germline CDR1 and CDR2: SGHDT and YYEEEE. V was pared by 3 bases and J by 0 bases, with 3 bases of the junction left unmatched. CDR3 in DNA: TGTGCCAGCAGCTCACTAGCGTCCTCCTACGAGCAGTACTTC. It translates to CASSSLASSYEQYF.

The chain employs TRBV27 and TRBJ2-1, with TRBD2 identical over 10 bases. CDR1 is MNHEY and CDR2 is SMNVEV in the germline V gene (reference sequence). CDR3 length equals 17 residues. The ends lost 4 bases at V and 4 bases at J; junction bases unmatched: 10. The CDR3 spells CASSSLGSGRGYNEQFF. As DNA, the CDR3 is TGTGCCAGCAGTTCCCTTGGGAGCGGGAGGGGATACAATGAGCAGTTCTTC.

V and J are TRBV15 and TRBJ2-3; TRBD2 aligns across 10 bases. The CDR3 has 16 amino acids. The ends lost 0 bases at V and 6 bases at J; junction bases unmatched: 6. The V gene's germline CDR1 is LNHNV and CDR2 YYDKDF (reference sequence). CDR3 loop: CATSRDLAGAWDTQYF. CDR3 bases: TGTGCCACCAGCAGAGATCTAGCGGGAGCCTGGGATACGCAGTATTTT.

This chain connects TRBV11-2 to TRBJ1-2, with TRBD1 as a possible D gene (6 bases). The CDR3 runs to 13 residues. Looked up from germline, CDR1 is SGHAT and CDR2 is FQNNGV. The V and J ends lost 4 bases and 5 bases respectively, with 11 bases between them. The CDR3 spells CASSYRTEYGYTF. The CDR3 coding sequence is TGTGCCAGCAGCTATAGGACAGAGTATGGCTACACCTTC.

The CDR3 loop is CASSNRYYNEQFF. The CDR3 DNA is TGTGCCAGCAGTAACAGGTACTACAATGAGCAGTTCTTC. The genes are TRBV2 and TRBJ2-1; D possibly corresponds to TRBD1 (5 bases). Germline loops: CDR1 SNHLY, CDR2 FYNNEI. The V end was cut by 5 bases, the J end by 3 bases, with 8 bases between. This CDR3 region has 13 residues.

The rearrangement joins TRBV12-3 or TRBV12-4 to TRBJ1-5, with a weak D call TRBD1 (5 bases). Trimming shortened V by 2 bases and J by 8 bases, and 7 bases separated the two germline ends. This CDR3 is 12 amino acids long. CDR3 sequence: CASSLSREPQHF. The CDR3 DNA reads TGTGCCAGCAGTTTATCCAGGGAGCCCCAGCATTTT.

The V call is TRBV7-9, the J call TRBJ1-2; TRBD1 aligns across 8 bases. V dropped 5 bases and J dropped 7; count of bases not matched to a gene: 9. The CDR3 has 14 amino acids. Germline V lookup: CDR1 SEHNR, CDR2 FQNEAQ (reference sequence). The CDR3 reads CASSQDRGYSGYTF. The CDR3 DNA reads as TGTGCCAGCAGCCAAGACAGGGGTTATTCTGGCTACACCTTC.

The chain uses TRBV4-1 and TRBJ2-7; the match to TRBD1 covers 7 bases. CDR3 length: 14 amino acids. The V segment lost 5 bases and the J segment 2 bases; nucleotides outside the gene matches: 6. CDR1 is MGHRA and CDR2 is YSYEKL in the germline V gene. The CDR3, as DNA: TGCGCCAGCAGCGAAGGGACAGAGACCTACGAGCAGTACTTC. It specifies CASSEGTETYEQYF.

This clone has just one count. V gene TRBV27 combines with J gene TRBJ2-7, with 8 bases lining up with TRBD1. V lost 2 bases, J lost 7 bases, and 7 bases stayed unmatched. The CDR3 is 14 amino acids. Germline CDR1 and CDR2: MNHEY and SMNVEV (reference sequence). CDR3 coding DNA: TGTGCCAGCAGTTTAAACGGACAGGGTCCTGAGCAGTACTTC. Its translation is CASSLNGQGPEQYF.

About this clone itself: A much larger clonotype is one base distant, so this may be a read error. The same CDR3 is also encoded by other DNA sequences in this sample. V gene TRBV6-2 or TRBV6-3 combines with J gene TRBJ1-5; D is unresolved. This CDR3 is 12 amino acids long. Trimming removed 2 bases at V and 4 bases at J, with 3 bases between. Germline V gives CDR1 MNHEY, CDR2 SVGEGT. The CDR3 DNA reads as TGTGCCAGCAGTTACGCGAATCAGCCCCAGCATTTT. Residues: CASSYANQPQHF.

The chain combines TRBV29-1 with TRBJ2-5; D may match TRBD1 or TRBD2 (6 bases each). This CDR3 comprises 14 residues. The germline V gene encodes CDR1 SQVTM and CDR2 ANQGSEA. Trimming pared 4 bases from V and 2 bases from J, leaving 14 bases between. The CDR3 DNA sequence: TGCAGCGTTGCCCCTCGGGGGCAACAAGAGACCCAGTACTTC. This gives the protein CSVAPRGQQETQYF.

The J gene is TRBJ2-1, the V gene TRBV28; TRBD2 might be the D (6 bases). With 3 bases removed from V and 10 bases from J, the gap between germline ends came to 13 bases. CDR3 length equals 13 residues. Germline lookup yields CDR1 MDHEN and CDR2 SYDVKM. CDR3 nucleotide sequence: TGTGCCAGCAGTTTCTCGCTAGCGACCGAGCAGTTCTTC. Protein: CASSFSLATEQFF.

The chain couples TRBV18 to TRBJ1-5, with 7 bases lining up with TRBD1. With V trimmed by 5 bases and J by 1 base, 2 bases remained unmatched. The CDR3 has 14 residues. Germline V gives CDR1 KGHSH, CDR2 LQKENI. The CDR3 DNA reads as TGTGCCAGCTCAGGGGGACAGAGCAATCAGCCCCAGCATTTT. Protein: CASSGGQSNQPQHF.

This chain links TRBV6-5 with TRBJ1-6; the D gene is possibly TRBD1 (6 bases). The germline CDR1 and CDR2 sequences are MNHEY and SVGAGI. The CDR3 consists of 16 residues. Trimming shortened V by 2 bases and J by 3 bases, and 11 bases separated the two germline ends. The CDR3 DNA is TGTGCCAGCAGTTACGGTGGGGGCTACTATAATTCACCCCTCCACTTT. It encodes CASSYGGGYYNSPLHF.

The rearrangement joins TRBV3-1 (or the pseudogene TRBV3-2) to TRBJ2-7, with D hard to call. Germline V gene data show CDR1 as LGHDT and CDR2 as YNNKEL (reference sequence). Trimming cost V 1 base and J 5 bases, with 15 bases left between them. The CDR3 has 15 residues. CDR3 in amino acids: CASSQVQTRRDEQYF. The CDR3, as DNA: TGTGCCAGCAGCCAAGTTCAGACTCGTCGGGACGAGCAGTACTTC.

This clone was seen repeatedly, ten times or more. The V gene is TRBV21-1, the J gene TRBJ2-5. TRBV21-1 corresponds to a pseudogene. This CDR3 has 16 amino acids. Here the CDR3 reads CASSKGSAVPQETQYF. For the CDR3, the DNA is TGTGCCAGCAGCAAAGGATCGGCAGTGCCGCAAGAGACCCAGTACTTC.

The chain combines TRBV24-1 with TRBJ2-7; D may be TRBD1 (6 bases). Germline lookup yields CDR1 KGHDR and CDR2 SFDVKD. V lost 0 bases and J 7 bases, leaving 9 bases between the germline ends. The CDR3 sequence is 13 residues long. The CDR3 DNA reads TGTGCCACCAGTGATTTGTACCAGGGGGAGCAGTACTTC. Its translation: CATSDLYQGEQYF.

The chain combines TRBV13 with TRBJ2-7; D unclear. Between the trimmed V and J ends, which lost 1 base and 0 bases, there was a span of 7 bases. Germline-derived CDR1 and CDR2 are PRHDT and FYEKMQ (reference sequence). The CDR3 spans 14 residues. The CDR3 DNA reads TGTGCCAGCAGCTTAGACTACACCTCCTACGAGCAGTACTTC. Its protein product is CASSLDYTSYEQYF.

The V and J genes are TRBV19 and TRBJ1-5, with unresolved D. The CDR3 length is 14 residues. Trimming left V 4 bases short and J 3 bases short, with 10 bases between. Germline lookup yields CDR1 LNHDA and CDR2 SQIVND (reference sequence). The CDR3 coding sequence is TGTGCCAGTAGTAGCAGACACGTCAATCAGCCCCAGCATTTT. Amino acid sequence: CASSSRHVNQPQHF.

This chain connects TRBV7-2 to TRBJ2-3; no clear D. Deletions cut 5 bases from V and 2 bases from J, with 11 bases between. The germline CDR1 and CDR2 sequences are SGHTA and FQGNSA. CDR3 length: 14 residues. Here the CDR3 reads CASSRDTSTDTQYF. CDR3 sequence (DNA): TGTGCCAGCAGCAGAGACACATCCACAGATACGCAGTATTTT.

This clone has a single count. The chain combines TRBV27 with TRBJ2-7, with D maybe TRBD2 (6 bases). Trimming removed 0 bases from V and 3 bases from J, with 9 bases in between. Germline values: CDR1 MNHEY, CDR2 SMNVEV (reference sequence). The CDR3 spans 14 residues. CDR3 coding DNA: TGTGCCAGCAGTTTATCAAGGGGAGGCTACGAGCAGTACTTC. Protein product: CASSLSRGGYEQYF.

The chain employs TRBV2 and TRBJ1-2; 8 nucleotides match TRBD1. CDR3 length: 14 amino acids. V trimming: 4 bases; J trimming: 4 bases; junction bases outside the gene matches: 5. Germline V gene data show CDR1 as SNHLY and CDR2 as FYNNEI. The CDR3 reads CASSVGTGGYGYTF. DNA for the CDR3: TGTGCCAGCAGTGTAGGAACAGGGGGCTATGGCTACACCTTC.

The rearrangement links TRBV19 to TRBJ2-7, with TRBD2 identical over 16 bases. The CDR3 runs to 17 residues. Germline values: CDR1 LNHDA, CDR2 SQIVND (reference sequence). J was trimmed by 4 bases and V by 5 bases; bases with no gene match: 8. CDR3 sequence: CASSPGTSGRAGYEQYF. The DNA of the CDR3 is TGTGCCAGTAGTCCCGGGACTAGCGGGAGGGCTGGATACGAGCAGTACTTC.

The chain links TRBV7-2 to TRBJ2-6; the D is unclear. V was trimmed by 0 bases and J by 0 bases, leaving 9 bases between them. This CDR3 region has 17 residues. Germline CDR1 reads SGHTA; CDR2 reads FQGNSA. CDR3 amino acids: CASSLAHHNSGANVLTF. The CDR3 DNA reads as TGTGCCAGCAGCTTAGCCCACCACAACTCTGGGGCCAACGTCCTGACTTTC.

The V gene is TRBV14, the J gene TRBJ2-7, with 14 bases fitting TRBD2. Germline trimming cut 1 base from V and 1 base from J; bases unmatched to any gene: 9. CDR1 SGHDN and CDR2 FVKESK come from the germline V gene. CDR3 length: 19 residues. CDR3 in amino acids: CASSQGLAGGRGRSYEQYF. CDR3 DNA sequence: TGTGCCAGCAGCCAAGGACTAGCGGGAGGGAGAGGAAGGTCCTACGAGCAGTACTTC.

The chain is built from TRBV4-3 and TRBJ1-2; D is unresolved. The CDR3 sequence is 13 residues long. V lost 2 bases, J lost 1 base, and 5 bases lay in between. Germline V gene data show CDR1 as LGHNA and CDR2 as YSLEER. This CDR3 reads CASSQNSNYGYTF. CDR3 nucleotides: TGCGCCAGCAGCCAAAACAGTAACTATGGCTACACCTTC.

This clone has more than one count but fewer than ten. The rearrangement links TRBV9 to TRBJ1-2; D call uncertain. The germline CDR1 and CDR2 sequences are SGDLS and YYNGEE. The CDR3 is made up of 14 amino acids. Trimming took 0 bases from V and 8 from J, leaving 14 bases between them. The CDR3 DNA is TGTGCCAGCAGCGTAGACGGGTCGGGCAGGGGCTACACCTTC. Its protein product is CASSVDGSGRGYTF.

The chain employs TRBV7-8 and TRBJ2-7, with D possibly matching TRBD1 (5 bases). The germline gives CDR1 SGHVS, CDR2 FQNEAQ. V was clipped by 3 bases and J by 4 bases, with 16 bases between them. This CDR3 comprises 15 residues. The CDR3 nucleotides read TGTGCCAGCAGCTTCGGGCGGCCCCCAGGGTACGAGCAGTACTTC. Its translation is CASSFGRPPGYEQYF.

The chain has TRBV28 and TRBJ2-1; 12 bases fit TRBD2. CDR1 and CDR2 (germline): MDHEN, SYDVKM. The CDR3 has 16 residues. V was clipped by 5 bases and J by 7 bases; unmatched bases: 9. CDR3 sequence: CASSPHGLAGKNEQFF. The CDR3 nucleotides are TGTGCCAGCAGTCCCCACGGACTAGCGGGGAAGAATGAGCAGTTCTTC.